A single sample gave rise to the 23 T cell receptor beta chains below, sequenced in a study of T cells in Graves' hyperthyroidism and ophthalmopathy. Using RNA transcripts as the source, TCR beta CDR3 regions were amplified. With the HTBI primer set, the TCR CDR3 went through a first round of RT-PCR. TCRdb recomputed calls from the multiplex PCR reads with MiXCR, one row per CDR3 protein. The table shows fewer than 850,000 distinct CDR3 sequences, with approximately 15% occurring only once. Source material: blood. These receptors originate from a man aged 50 or older with Graves' hyperthyroidism.

In its sample, this clonotype was seen a few times. The chain couples TRBV6-5 to TRBJ2-3; D could derive from TRBD1 or TRBD2 (5 bases each). The CDR3 spans 15 residues. V lost 0 bases and J 6 bases, leaving 13 bases between the germline ends. Germline loops: CDR1 MNHEY, CDR2 SVGAGI. CDR3 amino acids: CASSYSGTSSDTQYF. CDR3 in DNA: TGTGCCAGCAGTTACTCGGGGACGAGCAGTGATACGCAGTATTTT.

The table lists this clonotype with a few counts. The chain is built from TRBV9 and TRBJ1-5; maybe TRBD1 (5 bases). CDR1 SGDLS and CDR2 YYNGEE come from the germline V gene. Trimming left V 0 bases short and J 7 bases short, with 8 bases between. CDR3 length equals 13 residues. The CDR3 sequence is CASSVEEGQPQHF. DNA for the CDR3: TGTGCCAGCAGCGTAGAAGAGGGGCAGCCCCAGCATTTT.

V and J are TRBV7-8 and TRBJ2-1; D might be TRBD2 (5 bases). CDR1 is SGHVS and CDR2 is FQNEAQ in the germline V gene. The germline V and J ends were trimmed by 0 bases and 8 bases, with 14 bases remaining between them. The CDR3 sequence is 15 residues long. This CDR3 is CASSLAPARGDEQFF. As DNA, the CDR3 is TGTGCCAGCAGCTTAGCCCCAGCTCGGGGTGATGAGCAGTTCTTC.

This clonotype appeared a few times. The J gene is TRBJ1-1, the V gene TRBV19, with 8 bases lining up with TRBD1. The germline V gene has CDR1 LNHDA and CDR2 SQIVND (reference sequence). This CDR3 is 13 amino acids long. The ends lost 7 bases at V and 5 bases at J; junction bases unmatched: 6. The chain's CDR3 is CASKLQGVTEAFF. The CDR3 DNA reads as TGTGCCAGTAAGTTACAGGGGGTGACTGAAGCTTTCTTT.

This clonotype was counted ten times or more. The V and J genes are TRBV28 and TRBJ2-1; TRBD2 is a possible D gene (6 bases). Trimming cost V 3 bases and J 9 bases, with 15 bases left between them. The germline CDR1 and CDR2 sequences are MDHEN and SYDVKM. This CDR3 has 14 residues. In DNA, the CDR3 is TGTGCCAGCAGTTTCGTAGCGGTCCACGGTGAGCAGTTCTTC. Translation gives CASSFVAVHGEQFF.

The chain employs TRBV5-1 and TRBJ2-7; 12 bases line up with TRBD2. Germline CDR1 and CDR2: SGHRS and YFSETQ. The CDR3 has 15 amino acids. V shed 2 bases and J 3 bases; nucleotides not matched to a gene: 3. CDR3 nucleotide sequence: TGCGCCAGCAGCTTACCTAGCGGGAGGGTCTACGAGCAGTACTTC. Translation: CASSLPSGRVYEQYF.

V and J are TRBV20-1 and TRBJ2-7, with D maybe TRBD2 (6 bases). Per the germline V gene, CDR1 is DFQATT and CDR2 is SNEGSKA (reference sequence). V lost 3 bases and J 1 base, leaving 19 bases between the germline ends. The CDR3 runs 16 residues. CDR3 amino acids: CSARDDRRGLSYEQYF. The CDR3 region has the DNA TGCAGTGCTAGGGACGACCGGAGGGGCCTTTCCTACGAGCAGTACTTC.

This clonotype occurred a few times. The genes are TRBV7-9 and TRBJ2-1; possible D gene TRBD2, 6 bases. Looked up from germline, CDR1 is SEHNR and CDR2 is FQNEAQ (reference sequence). V was shortened by 3 bases and J by 2 bases, with 14 bases between the two germline ends. CDR3 length: 16 amino acids. Here the CDR3 reads CASSFAPGLPYNEQFF. The CDR3 DNA sequence: TGTGCCAGCAGCTTCGCACCGGGACTTCCCTACAATGAGCAGTTCTTC.

For this clonotype: It may be a read error: a sequence one base away is much more abundant. CDR3 amino acids: CVSNQGGYGYTF. As DNA, the CDR3 is TGTGTCAGCAATCAGGGAGGCTATGGCTACACCTTC. The chain links TRBV28 to TRBJ1-2; the D gene is possibly TRBD1 (5 bases). The CDR3 is 12 residues long. Germline CDR1 MDHEN, CDR2 SYDVKM.

The V and J genes are TRBV5-1 and TRBJ1-2; no clear D gene. This CDR3 has 15 residues. Trimming removed 4 bases at V and 6 bases at J, with 19 bases between. Germline lookup yields CDR1 SGHRS and CDR2 YFSETQ. This CDR3 is CASSPGSPVRDGYTF. CDR3 nucleotides: TGCGCCAGCAGCCCGGGATCCCCAGTCAGAGATGGCTACACCTTC.

This chain joins TRBV28 and TRBJ2-7, with TRBD2 identical over 13 bases. Per germline, CDR1 MDHEN and CDR2 SYDVKM. Trimming at V came to 6 bases and at J to 4 bases, leaving 6 bases not matched to a gene. The CDR3 extends over 15 amino acids. The CDR3 region is CASSPGTSGMYEQYF. The CDR3 coding sequence is TGTGCCAGCAGCCCCGGGACTAGCGGGATGTACGAGCAGTACTTC.

The rearrangement links TRBV5-1 to TRBJ2-5; 9 nucleotides agree with TRBD2. The CDR3 runs 18 residues. Germline assignment: CDR1 SGHRS and CDR2 YFSETQ. V dropped 4 bases and J dropped 2; count of bases not matched to a gene: 15. The CDR3 DNA follows: TGCGCCAGCAGCCAAGGGACTCCTAGCGGGGCAGTACAAGAGACCCAGTACTTC. Translated, it gives CASSQGTPSGAVQETQYF.

This clonotype turned up a few times. The chain links TRBV7-9 to TRBJ2-1; the D gene is possibly TRBD2 (5 bases). The CDR3 length is 12 residues. V gave up 3 bases and J gave up 8 bases, with 8 bases separating them. Germline CDR1 SEHNR, CDR2 FQNEAQ (reference sequence). DNA for the CDR3: TGTGCCAGCAGCTTCGGAGGTGATGAGCAGTTCTTC. It translates to CASSFGGDEQFF.

In its sample, this clonotype was seen a few times. A read error may account for a junction end that differs from germline. J is TRBJ2-5 and V is TRBV9; D is perhaps TRBD1 (5 bases). The CDR3 extends over 15 amino acids. Germline V CDR1 and CDR2: SGDLS, YYNGEE. CDR3 nucleotides: TGTGCCAGCAGCGTAGGGTTCCAGGGTCCAGAGGCCCAGTACTTC. It specifies CASSVGFQGPEAQYF. Combining the CDR3 with reference TRBV9 and TRBJ2-5 gives the whole variable domain DSGVTQTPKHLITATGQRVTLRCSPRSGDLSVYWYQQSLDQGLQFLIQYYNGEERAKGNILERFSAQQFPDLHSELNLSSLELGDSALYFCASSVGFQGPEAQYFGPGTRLLVL.

This clonotype was found many times. This sequence joins TRBV18 and TRBJ1-1, with 9 positions matching TRBD1. V lost 5 bases, J lost 3 bases, and 7 bases stayed unmatched. The V gene's germline CDR1 is KGHSH and CDR2 LQKENI. The CDR3 covers 15 residues. CDR3 loop: CASSLQGAMDTEAFF. In nucleotides, the CDR3 is TGTGCCAGCTCATTACAGGGGGCGATGGACACTGAAGCTTTCTTT.

This clonotype was counted at least ten times. V gene TRBV6-2 or TRBV6-3 combines with J gene TRBJ2-5, with D uncertain. CDR3 size: 13 residues. CDR1 is MNHEY and CDR2 is SVGEGT in the germline V gene. V lost 5 bases and J 4 bases, leaving 11 bases between the germline ends. This CDR3 reads CASSHRYGETQYF. Written as DNA, the CDR3 is TGTGCCAGCAGTCACCGATATGGAGAGACCCAGTACTTC.

This clonotype was picked up many times. The rearrangement uses TRBV27 and TRBJ2-7; D unclear. The CDR3 runs to 17 residues. With 4 bases removed from V and 2 bases from J, the gap between germline ends came to 21 bases. The germline CDR1 and CDR2 sequences are MNHEY and SMNVEV (reference sequence). CDR3 in amino acids: CASSSSMVAGLAYEQYF. As DNA, the CDR3 is TGTGCCAGCAGTTCCTCAATGGTGGCTGGGTTGGCCTACGAGCAGTACTTC.

This clonotype showed up just a few times. The rearrangement uses TRBV27 and TRBJ2-7; 7 bases map to TRBD2. The CDR3 totals 14 residues. CDR1 and CDR2 from the germline V gene are MNHEY and SMNVEV (reference sequence). The ends lost 6 bases at V and 4 bases at J; junction bases unmatched: 9. CDR3 DNA: TGTGCCAGCAGGCAGGGAGGGAGGTATTACGAGCAGTACTTC. As protein: CASRQGGRYYEQYF.

This clonotype came up many times. The rearrangement uses TRBV2 and TRBJ1-2; D is perhaps TRBD1 (6 bases). Trimming took off 6 bases at V and 8 bases at J, with 13 bases between the two ends. From germline, CDR1 is SNHLY and CDR2 FYNNEI. The CDR3 runs 12 residues. For the CDR3, the DNA is TGTGCCAGCAGCGGCGGGGGCGCCGGCTACACCTTC. Protein sequence: CASSGGGAGYTF.

Of note for this clonotype: One base away lies a much larger clone, so this may be a sequencing read error. No conserved phenylalanine or tryptophan is present at the end of the CDR3, so a read error is the likely explanation. The gene calls are TRBV10-1 and TRBJ2-7; a weak D match, TRBD1 (5 bases). Trimming cost V 7 bases and J 0 bases, with 13 bases left between them. The CDR3 has 14 residues. Germline V CDR1 and CDR2: WNHNN, SYGVQD (reference sequence). CDR3: CASKGVRGSYEQYL. The CDR3 nucleotides are TGCGCCAGCAAAGGAGTAAGGGGCTCCTACGAGCAGTACCTC.

On this clonotype: One end of the junction varies from germline; a read error may be responsible. The rearrangement joins TRBV10-1 to TRBJ2-1, with D maybe TRBD2 (6 bases). Germline CDR1 is WNHNN and CDR2 is SYGVQD (reference sequence). The CDR3 covers 13 residues. This CDR3 reads CAGSARREGEQFF. For the CDR3, the DNA is TGCGCCGGCAGTGCCAGGAGGGAAGGTGAGCAGTTCTTC.

This chain links TRBV6-5 with TRBJ1-3; D gene uncertain. Trimming cost V 3 bases and J 2 bases, with 5 bases left between them. The CDR3 extends over 13 amino acids. In germline, CDR1 is MNHEY, CDR2 SVGAGI. Here the CDR3 reads CASSYTTGNTIYF. Here the CDR3 DNA reads TGTGCCAGCAGTTATACGACTGGAAACACCATATATTTT.

V gene TRBV5-1 combines with J gene TRBJ1-1; D uncertain. The CDR3 sequence is 14 residues long. Germline loops: CDR1 SGHRS, CDR2 YFSETQ. The ends were cut back, 0 bases at V and 1 base at J, with 7 bases in the middle. CDR3 sequence: CASSLAHRNTEAFF. For the CDR3, the DNA is TGCGCCAGCAGCTTGGCCCACAGGAACACTGAAGCTTTCTTT.